These T cell receptor beta chains were read from a single sample in a study of shared clonotypes between healthy human individuals. Sequenced by immunoSEQ multiplex PCR; TCRdb stores in-frame clones only, minus some. In the table there are around 1,000,000 clones, 77% of which are singletons. The sequenced material came from memory CD4+ T cells from PBMCs. The receptors originated from a man aged 18 to 30 in good health. Some clones in this sample may be carry-over from other donors' samples. CDR3s include the opening cysteine and the closing phenylalanine or tryptophan. Each record gives: clone size, D gene, V gene, J gene, CDR3 DNA, CDR3 protein. D genes are given only for firm matches. The size field is filled for only some rows; it gives once, few, many or a size class.

-	TRBD1	TRBV10-3	TRBJ2-7	TGTGCCATCAGTGGGCCGGGACAGGGCCGAAGCAAGTACTTC	CAISGPGQGRSKYF
-	TRBD2	TRBV6-1	TRBJ2-7	TGTGCCAGCAGGTTTGGACTAGGCCACTACGAGCAGTACTTC	CASRFGLGHYEQYF
-	TRBD2	TRBV25-1	TRBJ2-3	TGTGCCAGCAGTCGAAGAGGGACTAGCGGGATTAGCACAGATACGCAGTATTTT	CASSRRGTSGISTDTQYF
-	-	TRBV6-5	TRBJ1-5	TGTGCCAGCAGTTCCGGACAGCAAAGCAATCAGCCCCAGCATTTT	CASSSGQQSNQPQHF
-	-	TRBV27	TRBJ1-1	TGTGCCAGCAGTTCTTTAAGAGCTACTGAAGCTTTCTTT	CASSSLRATEAFF
-	-	TRBV4-2	TRBJ2-1	TGTGCCAGCAGCTTTAGACGGGGTCGTGGATCCTACAATGAGCAGTTCTTC	CASSFRRGRGSYNEQFF
once	TRBD2	TRBV29-1	TRBJ2-3	TGCAGCGTTGAGCTAGCGGGACCCACAGATACGCAGTATTTT	CSVELAGPTDTQYF
-	TRBD1	TRBV6-5	TRBJ1-5	TGTGCCAGCAGTTACGTGCTGGAGGGGGCTCGTCAGCCCCAGCATTTT	CASSYVLEGARQPQHF
-	TRBD1	TRBV6-6	TRBJ1-4	TGTGCCAGCAGTTATGGACAGGGTAATAATGAAAAACTGTTTTTT	CASSYGQGNNEKLFF
-	-	TRBV5-4	TRBJ2-1	TGTGCCAGCAGCAAGGACCGGGACTTTGGGCTTGAGCAGTTCTTC	CASSKDRDFGLEQFF
-	TRBD2	TRBV7-2	TRBJ2-3	TGTGCCAGCAGTCCCGGACTAGCGGGGAGCACAGATACGCAGTATTTT	CASSPGLAGSTDTQYF
-	-	TRBV5-4	TRBJ2-2	TGTGCCAGCAGCTTGGGGGACCCCGGGGAGCTGTTTTTT	CASSLGDPGELFF
-	-	TRBV28	TRBJ2-1	TGTGCCAGCTGGGAAGGGCAGCGCGATGAGCAGTTCTTC	CASWEGQRDEQFF
-	TRBD1	TRBV6-1	TRBJ2-7	TGTGCCAGCGCTGACTCGGGACAGTCATCCTACGAGCAGTACTTC	CASADSGQSSYEQYF
few	-	TRBV28	TRBJ2-7	TGTGCCAGCAGCCGGGTTAGCGCCCAAGCCCTCTACGAGCAGTACTTC	CASSRVSAQALYEQYF
-	-	TRBV5-1	TRBJ2-3	TGCGCCAGCAGCCTGTATAGCGACACAGATACGCAGTATTTT	CASSLYSDTDTQYF
-	-	TRBV10-3	TRBJ2-1	TGTGCCATCAGTGCCAATGACTTTACCTCCTACAATGAGCAGTTCTTC	CAISANDFTSYNEQFF
-	-	TRBV11-2	TRBJ1-1	TGTGCCAGCAGCTTAACGACGGAGACTGAAGCTTTCTTT	CASSLTTETEAFF
-	-	TRBV5-1	TRBJ2-3	TGCGCCAGCAGCCAAACTAGCACAGATACGCAGTATTTT	CASSQTSTDTQYF
-	-	TRBV7-3	TRBJ2-1	TGTGCCAGCAGCCCGCGGCGTAGCGGCTACAATGAGCAGTTCTTC	CASSPRRSGYNEQFF
few	-	TRBV21-1	TRBJ1-1	TGTGCCAGCAGCTTCCGGGACCCCCCTCGGAGGGATGAAGCTTTCTTT	CASSFRDPPRRDEAFF
-	-	TRBV11-1	TRBJ2-3	TGTGCCAGCAGCTTAGGGACAGATACGCAGTATTTT	CASSLGTDTQYF
-	TRBD1	TRBV6-6	TRBJ2-7	TGTGCCAGCAGTTCGGCCCCTGGGACAGGTATTTACGAGCAGTACTTC	CASSSAPGTGIYEQYF
-	TRBD2	TRBV11-2	TRBJ2-7	TGTGCCAGCAGCTTAGCTAGCGGGACCTACGAGCAGTACTTC	CASSLASGTYEQYF
-	TRBD2	TRBV7-3	TRBJ2-3	TGTGCCAGCCCCATTGGGGGGTTTACTAGCGGGACCCGAGATACGCAGTATTTT	CASPIGGFTSGTRDTQYF
-	TRBD1	TRBV7-6	TRBJ2-7	TGTGCCAGCAGCCCGAGACAGGGGCTGAGGTCCTACGAGCAGTACTTC	CASSPRQGLRSYEQYF
-	-	TRBV7-9	TRBJ1-3	TGTGCCAGCAGCTCCCCCGGGCCTCGCTCTGGAAACACCATATATTTT	CASSSPGPRSGNTIYF
-	TRBD2	TRBV6-1	TRBJ2-7	TGTGCCAGCAGACTAGCGGGAGGAGCCGAGCAGTACTTC	CASRLAGGAEQYF
-	-	TRBV7-2	TRBJ2-5	TGTGCCAGCAGCGCGAGGGTGGGACCGCAAGAGACCCAGTACTTC	CASSARVGPQETQYF
-	-	TRBV29-1	TRBJ2-1	TGCAGCGTTGAAGAGGAGCAGTTCTTC	CSVEEEQFF
-	-	TRBV28	TRBJ1-4	TGTGCCAGCAGATCCACGGGGGGGTTTGAAAAACTGTTTTTT	CASRSTGGFEKLFF
-	-	TRBV5-1	TRBJ2-3	TGCGCCAGCAGCAGGAGTAGCACAGATACGCAGTATTTT	CASSRSSTDTQYF
-	-	TRBV2	TRBJ1-1	TGTGCCAGCAGTGAAATCAGTCCGGGGGCTTTCTTT	CASSEISPGAFF
-	-	TRBV7-2	TRBJ2-3	TGTGCCAGCAGCTTACACGGCGGGACTCGCACAGATACGCAGTATTTT	CASSLHGGTRTDTQYF
-	TRBD2	TRBV28	TRBJ2-1	TGTGCCAGCAGCTCCCCAGGAGGAGCGGGAGGCCGAAGGGACTACAATGAGCAGTTCTTC	CASSSPGGAGGRRDYNEQFF
few	-	TRBV28	TRBJ2-7	TGTGCCAGCAGTTTAGGTGGCGGGAACTACGAGCAGTACTTC	CASSLGGGNYEQYF
few	-	TRBV27	TRBJ2-7	TGTGCCAGCAGTTTATCGTCAGGCTACGAGCAGTACTTC	CASSLSSGYEQYF
-	-	TRBV14	TRBJ2-5	TGTGCCAGCAGCCAAGGGGGACCCCAGTACTTC	CASSQGGPQYF
-	-	TRBV30	TRBJ1-5	TGTGCCTGGAGTGTCCCGGGGTTAGGCAATCAGCCCCAGCATTTT	CAWSVPGLGNQPQHF
once	TRBD2	TRBV2	TRBJ2-1	TGTGCCAGCAGGGTGGGACTAGAGGCTGGCAATGAGCAGTTCTTC	CASRVGLEAGNEQFF
-	TRBD2	TRBV2	TRBJ2-2	TGTGCCAGCAGAGGGACTAGCGGCACCGGGGAGCTGTTTTTT	CASRGTSGTGELFF
-	-	TRBV27	TRBJ1-1	TGTGCCAGCAGCTCCATGGCCCTGTTGAACACTGAAGCTTTCTTT	CASSSMALLNTEAFF
-	TRBD2	TRBV5-1	TRBJ2-3	TGCGCCAGCAGCCAGGGACTAGCGGGGAACACAGATACGCAGTATTTT	CASSQGLAGNTDTQYF
once	-	TRBV5-1	TRBJ2-1	TGCGCCAGCAGCCGGGAGAGGGAGCAGTTCTTC	CASSREREQFF
once	TRBD2	TRBV4-1	TRBJ2-7	TGCGCCAGCAGCCCGGGCGGTGGGCTCCAGCGGGAGTCGCAGTACTTC	CASSPGGGLQRESQYF
once	-	TRBV5-1	TRBJ2-7	TGCGCCAGCAGCTTGGTCGAGGGGTTGGAGCAGTACTTC	CASSLVEGLEQYF
-	-	TRBV18	TRBJ2-4	TGTGCCAGCTCACCACCGTCGACAGGGTCCCTGACTAGCGCAGCCAAAAACATTCAGTACTTC	CASSPPSTGSLTSAAKNIQYF
-	-	TRBV18	TRBJ1-1	TGTGCCAGCTCACCACACAAGGGAACGGACACTGAAGCTTTCTTT	CASSPHKGTDTEAFF
-	-	TRBV9	TRBJ1-5	TGTGCCAGCAGCCCCTTGGGGGCAGGCCAGCCCCAGCATTTT	CASSPLGAGQPQHF
-	-	TRBV28	TRBJ2-2	TGTGCCAGCAGGGCCTCCTTGGCAGGGGTCACCGGGGAGCTGTTTTTT	CASRASLAGVTGELFF
-	-	TRBV5-1	TRBJ1-1	TGCGCCAGCCTCCTCATACCGGGAGATCCCACTGAAGCTTTCTTT	CASLLIPGDPTEAFF
-	TRBD1	TRBV27	TRBJ2-1	TGTGCCAGCAGGGGGACAGGGGAGAATGAGCAGTTCTTC	CASRGTGENEQFF
once	-	TRBV7-7	TRBJ2-2	TGTGCCAGCAGCCCCGAAGTTACCACCGGGGAGCTGTTTTTT	CASSPEVTTGELFF
-	-	TRBV5-1	TRBJ2-1	TGCGCCAGCAGCTTGGAGGGGAGCTCCTACAATGAGCAGTTCTTC	CASSLEGSSYNEQFF
-	TRBD1	TRBV11-2	TRBJ2-7	TGTGCCAGCAGCAGGACAGGGGAGCGGGAGCAGTACTTC	CASSRTGEREQYF
-	TRBD2	TRBV28	TRBJ2-1	TGTGCCAGCAGTCGACCGGGACTAGCGGCATACAATGAGCAGTTCTTC	CASSRPGLAAYNEQFF
-	TRBD2	TRBV18	TRBJ2-7	TGTGCCAGCTCCCCGGGGGGGGCCACGAACGAGCAGTACTTC	CASSPGGATNEQYF
-	TRBD1	TRBV6-5	TRBJ2-7	TGTGCCAGCAGGGCCGGGACAGGGACCTACGAGCAGTACTTC	CASRAGTGTYEQYF
few	-	TRBV19	TRBJ2-5	TGTGCCACGGCCCCTGATGTCGAGACCCAGTACTTC	CATAPDVETQYF
-	-	TRBV28	TRBJ1-5	TGTGCCAGCCGTCTTGTGGGGGGGAATCAGCCCCAGCATTTT	CASRLVGGNQPQHF